A single sample is the source of the 5 T cell receptor beta chains below, sequenced in a study of blood T cells in healthy people across ages. A sample-barcoded 5' primer and a J-beta primer mix were used in a second PCR of about 7 to 11 cycles. MiXCR, run by TCRdb on the 5' RACE reads, gives a single entry per CDR3 protein. The sample shows 800,000 to 1,000,000 distinct CDR3 sequences, about 48% of them seen only once. Material: blood. These receptors were obtained from a man aged 30 to 39 in good health.

J is TRBJ1-5 and V is TRBV4-1; D is ambiguous. This CDR3 comprises 15 residues. V dropped 0 bases and J dropped 6 bases, with 12 bases sitting between them. Per the germline V gene, CDR1 is MGHRA and CDR2 is YSYEKL. For the CDR3, the DNA is TGCGCCAGCAGCCAAGATAGGGAGGGCGGTCAGCCCCAGCATTTT. Amino acids: CASSQDREGGQPQHF.

This clonotype was counted at least ten times. The chain links TRBV7-9 to TRBJ2-6; D remains ambiguous. Trimming pared 2 bases from V and 0 bases from J, leaving 11 bases between. The germline gives CDR1 SEHNR, CDR2 FQNEAQ (reference sequence). The CDR3 loop spans 17 amino acids. The CDR3 spells CASSLPAHSSGANVLTF. In nucleotides, the CDR3 is TGTGCCAGCAGCTTACCAGCTCATAGCTCTGGGGCCAACGTCCTGACTTTC.

V is TRBV12-3 or TRBV12-4 and J is TRBJ1-1; D perhaps matches TRBD1 (5 bases). V lost 6 bases, J lost 0 bases, and 20 bases lay in between. The CDR3 has 17 amino acids. This chain's CDR3 is CASSTDPLTVLNTEAFF. CDR3 nucleotides: TGTGCCAGCAGCACTGATCCTCTGACAGTGCTGAACACTGAAGCTTTCTTT.

The chain carries TRBV7-2 and TRBJ2-5, with D hard to call. The J call may be mistaken, given a closer DNA end match to TRBJ2-7. This CDR3 is built from 14 residues. CDR1 and CDR2 from the germline V gene are SGHTA and FQGNSA. The CDR3 here is CASSLGPISGEQYF. The CDR3 DNA reads as TGTGCCAGCAGCTTGGGTCCAATCTCGGGCGAGCAGTACTTC.

This clonotype was picked up one time. V usage is TRBV4-3 and J usage is TRBJ1-5; D gene unclear. The V gene lost 2 bases and the J gene lost 7 bases, with 12 bases spanning the gap. Germline CDR1 reads LGHNA; CDR2 reads YSLEER. The CDR3 runs to 14 residues. The CDR3 DNA sequence: TGCGCCAGCAGCCAACAAGAAGGGCAGCAGCCCCAGCATTTT. As protein: CASSQQEGQQPQHF.